The 25 T cell receptor beta chains in this list originate from one sample, sequenced in a study of cytomegalovirus exposure and HLA in healthy donors. The PCR had 60 Vbeta and 13 Jbeta primers. TCRdb keeps only in-frame clones here, not all; method: immunoSEQ multiplex PCR. This sample has roughly 100,000 clones, with roughly four fifths found just once. Sequencing used PBMCs. Source of these receptors: a man aged 40-49 years in good health and CMV-seropositive.

CDR3 DNA: TGTGCCAGCAGCTTAGGAGGGTCCGAAGCTTTCTTT. Translating gives CASSLGGSEAFF. V gene TRBV7-8 combines with J gene TRBJ1-1; D call uncertain. CDR3 length equals 12 residues. Germline-derived CDR1 and CDR2 are SGHVS and FQNEAQ. Deletions cut 1 base from V and 8 bases from J, with 8 bases between. Together with reference TRBV7-8 and TRBJ1-1, the CDR3 gives the full variable domain: GAGVSQSPRYKVAKRGQDVALRCDPISGHVSLFWYQQALGQGPEFLTYFQNEAQLDKSGLPSDRFFAERPEGSVSTLKIQRTQQEDSAVYLCASSLGGSEAFFGQGTRLTVV.

This CDR3 reads CASSHNPNTGELFF. The CDR3 coding sequence is TGTGCCAGCTCACACAATCCGAACACCGGGGAGCTGTTTTTT. This chain links TRBV18 with TRBJ2-2; D unresolved. V was shortened by 4 bases and J by 0 bases, with 6 bases between the two germline ends. This CDR3 has 14 amino acids. The V gene's germline CDR1 is KGHSH and CDR2 LQKENI.

The CDR3: CASSPRQGTYGYTF. The CDR3 DNA sequence: TGTGCCAGCAGCCCCCGACAGGGAACCTATGGCTACACCTTC. The chain has TRBV6-6 and TRBJ1-2; 7 nucleotides line up with TRBD1. The germline CDR1 and CDR2 sequences are MNHNY and SVGAGI (reference sequence). With V trimmed by 6 bases and J by 4 bases, 8 bases remained unmatched. The CDR3 consists of 14 residues.

The chain recombines TRBV6-5 with TRBJ1-4; D may be TRBD1 (5 bases). Trimming shortened V by 5 bases and J by 7 bases, and 17 bases separated the two germline ends. Germline-derived CDR1 and CDR2 are MNHEY and SVGAGI. CDR3 size: 15 residues. CDR3 sequence reads: CASSTTTGGSEKLFF. CDR3 DNA: TGTGCCAGCAGTACAACAACCGGGGGTAGTGAAAAACTGTTTTTT.

This chain uses TRBV18 with TRBJ1-2, with 9 bases aligning to TRBD1. CDR3 length: 18 residues. Germline CDR1 is KGHSH and CDR2 is LQKENI. Unmatched junction bases numbered 15, after V lost 3 bases and J lost 4 bases. CDR3 loop: CASSPISSKGTGSYGYTF. The CDR3 DNA follows: TGTGCCAGCTCACCGATTTCAAGTAAGGGGACAGGGTCCTATGGCTACACCTTC.

This clone was detected only a few times. V gene TRBV5-1 combines with J gene TRBJ2-5; D is ambiguous. Germline loops: CDR1 SGHRS, CDR2 YFSETQ. Trimming took off 3 bases at V and 5 bases at J, with 5 bases between the two ends. This CDR3 is 11 amino acids long. Written as DNA, the CDR3 is TGCGCCAGCAGCTCCTTCGAGACCCAGTACTTC. This encodes CASSSFETQYF.

V and J are TRBV6-1 and TRBJ1-2, with D perhaps matching TRBD1 (5 bases). The V gene lost 0 bases and the J gene lost 9 bases, with 14 bases spanning the gap. There are 14 residues in the CDR3. Germline loops: CDR1 MNHNS, CDR2 SASEGT. CDR3 loop: CASSEAGTHTSYTF. In DNA, the CDR3 is TGTGCCAGCAGTGAAGCGGGGACTCACACAAGCTACACCTTC.

V is TRBV27 and J is TRBJ1-4; D unresolved. This CDR3 is 13 amino acids long. In germline, CDR1 is MNHEY, CDR2 SMNVEV (reference sequence). V lost 2 bases and J lost 4, with 5 bases in between. CDR3 amino acids: CASSLEFNEKLFF. CDR3 in DNA: TGTGCCAGCAGTTTAGAGTTTAATGAAAAACTGTTTTTT.

V gene TRBV7-7 combines with J gene TRBJ2-5; TRBD2 matches at 11 bases. The CDR3 runs 16 residues. V shed 5 bases and J 1 base; nucleotides not matched to a gene: 6. Germline CDR1 SSHAT, CDR2 FNYEAQ (reference sequence). The CDR3: CASSIRLAGRQETQYF. CDR3 sequence (DNA): TGTGCCAGCAGCATCAGACTAGCGGGACGCCAAGAGACCCAGTACTTC. The variable domain in full, with the rest retrieved from reference TRBV7-7 and TRBJ2-5, is GAGVSQSPRYKVTKRGQDVTLRCDPISSHATLYWYQQALGQGPEFLTYFNYEAQPDKSGLPSDRFSAERPEGSISTLTIQRTEQRDSAMYRCASSIRLAGRQETQYFGPGTRLLVL.

This clone was recorded only once. The chain's CDR3 is CASSPTGSGELFF. In nucleotides, the CDR3 is TGTGCCAGCAGCCCCACAGGGTCCGGGGAGCTGTTTTTT. This chain connects TRBV14 to TRBJ2-2; possible D gene TRBD1, 6 bases. Trimming removed 4 bases from V and 6 bases from J, with 9 bases in between. This CDR3 contains 13 residues. CDR1 is SGHDN, CDR2 FVKESK, per germline.

This rearrangement joins TRBV28 to TRBJ2-7; 7 positions agree with TRBD1. There are 13 residues in the CDR3. V was pared by 10 bases and J by 3 bases, with 9 bases of the junction left unmatched. CDR1 is MDHEN and CDR2 is SYDVKM in the germline V gene. The CDR3 bases are TGTGCCACCTACTGGACAGGAGGCTACGAGCAGTACTTC. Its translation: CATYWTGGYEQYF.

The rearrangement uses TRBV9 and TRBJ1-1, with 7 bases lining up with TRBD1. Germline V gene data show CDR1 as SGDLS and CDR2 as YYNGEE. The length of the CDR3 is 14 residues. Unmatched junction bases numbered 3, after V lost 0 bases and J lost 4 bases. The CDR3: CASSVGDRSTEAFF. The CDR3 region has the DNA TGTGCCAGCAGCGTAGGGGACAGATCCACTGAAGCTTTCTTT.

The chain links TRBV7-3 to TRBJ1-1; TRBD1 agrees at 8 bases. Germline trimming cut 5 bases from V and 4 bases from J; bases unmatched to any gene: 3. The CDR3 has 13 amino acids. Germline assignment: CDR1 SGHTA and CDR2 FQGTGA. The CDR3 nucleotides read TGTGCCAGCAGCATCACAGGGGGCACTGAAGCTTTCTTT. It translates to CASSITGGTEAFF.

This clone was recorded once. The chain carries TRBV27 and TRBJ1-1; D not certain. The CDR3 covers 14 residues. V was cut by 0 bases and J by 4 bases, with 9 bases left in between. CDR1 and CDR2 (germline): MNHEY, SMNVEV (reference sequence). The DNA for the CDR3 is TGTGCCAGCAGTTTATCAGACTATGGCACTGAAGCTTTCTTT. Amino acids: CASSLSDYGTEAFF.

The chain joins TRBV7-8 to TRBJ1-5, with 8 positions matching TRBD1. The CDR3 is 14 residues long. Germline V gene sequence: CDR1 SGHVS, CDR2 FQNEAQ. V lost 3 bases and J lost 5; bases outside the gene matches: 3. CDR3 amino acids: CASSFRTGHQPQHF. The CDR3 region has the DNA TGTGCCAGCAGCTTCAGGACAGGGCATCAGCCCCAGCATTTT.

The CDR3 spells CSVSGRVYAEAFF. For the CDR3, the DNA is TGCAGCGTGTCGGGCAGGGTGTACGCTGAAGCTTTCTTT. The V and J genes are TRBV29-1 and TRBJ1-1; a weak D match, TRBD1 (5 bases). Germline values: CDR1 SQVTM, CDR2 ANQGSEA. This CDR3 has 13 residues. V dropped 6 bases and J dropped 6 bases, with 17 bases sitting between them.

The V call is TRBV5-1, the J call TRBJ2-3; perhaps TRBD1 as D (6 bases). The CDR3 loop spans 17 amino acids. Germline V CDR1 and CDR2: SGHRS, YFSETQ. Trimming cost V 2 bases and J 0 bases, with 16 bases left between them. In DNA form, the CDR3 reads TGCGCCAGCAGCTTATTCGTCAGGACAGAGAGCACAGATACGCAGTATTTT. Encoded protein: CASSLFVRTESTDTQYF.

The genes are TRBV2 and TRBJ1-3; D not certain. The germline V and J ends were trimmed by 6 bases and 9 bases, with 15 bases remaining between them. CDR3 size: 13 residues. Germline V gene lookup returns CDR1 SNHLY and CDR2 FYNNEI. The chain's CDR3 is CASSGQAAGTIYF. CDR3 sequence (DNA): TGTGCCAGCAGCGGGCAGGCAGCGGGCACCATATATTTT.

This clone was seen a single time. The V call is TRBV15, the J call TRBJ1-2, with 8 bases matching TRBD1. Germline CDR1 is LNHNV and CDR2 is YYDKDF (reference sequence). Trimming removed 4 bases from V and 8 bases from J; junction bases left unmatched: 12. This CDR3 is 15 amino acids long. CDR3 in DNA: TGTGCCACCAGCAACTCAACAGGGGGAACTCAGGGCTACACCTTC. As protein: CATSNSTGGTQGYTF.

V usage is TRBV2 and J usage is TRBJ2-6; D remains unclear. Trimming stripped 6 bases from V and 0 bases from J, with 15 bases between. Germline CDR1 is SNHLY and CDR2 is FYNNEI. The CDR3 has 17 amino acids. CDR3 nucleotide sequence: TGTGCCAGCAGACATGAACCGATTCCCTCTGGGGCCAACGTCCTGACTTTC. It translates to CASRHEPIPSGANVLTF.

The CDR3 DNA reads as TGTGCCAGTAGCGAGGCGGGGGCCGGTCAGCCCCAGCATTTT. It is translated as CASSEAGAGQPQHF. The rearrangement links TRBV19 to TRBJ1-5; possibly TRBD1 for D (6 bases). The CDR3 consists of 14 residues. CDR1 is LNHDA and CDR2 is SQIVND in the germline V gene (reference sequence). Trimming took off 6 bases at V and 6 bases at J, with 15 bases between the two ends.

J is TRBJ2-4 and V is TRBV27; 7 positions match TRBD1. The CDR3 totals 13 residues. V was pared by 0 bases and J by 8 bases, with 1 base of the junction left unmatched. Germline V lookup: CDR1 MNHEY, CDR2 SMNVEV (reference sequence). As DNA, the CDR3 is TGTGCCAGCAGTTTATCGACAGGGTACATTCAGTACTTC. As protein: CASSLSTGYIQYF.

The chain combines TRBV11-2 with TRBJ2-4; the D gene is possibly TRBD1 (6 bases). CDR1 is SGHAT and CDR2 is FQNNGV in the germline V gene. CDR3 length: 15 residues. V was clipped by 5 bases and J by 6 bases, with 17 bases between them. This chain's CDR3 is CASSRGTGTRNIQYF. Here the CDR3 DNA reads TGTGCCAGCAGCAGAGGAACGGGGACAAGAAACATTCAGTACTTC. Full variable domain (rest looked up from reference TRBV11-2 and TRBJ2-4): EAGVAQSPRYKIIEKRQSVAFWCNPISGHATLYWYQQILGQGPKLLIQFQNNGVVDDSQLPKDRFSAERLKGVDSTLKIQPAKLEDSAVYLCASSRGTGTRNIQYFGAGTRLSVL.

This chain links TRBV9 with TRBJ1-5, with 9 bases fitting TRBD1. This CDR3 region has 15 residues. Germline CDR1 reads SGDLS; CDR2 reads YYNGEE. The J segment lost 6 bases and the V segment lost 2 bases, leaving 6 bases of the junction unmatched. In DNA, the CDR3 is TGTGCCAGCAGCGTCGGGACAGGGTTCAGTCAGCCCCAGCATTTT. Residues: CASSVGTGFSQPQHF. The whole variable domain, remainder taken from reference TRBV9 and TRBJ1-5, is DSGVTQTPKHLITATGQRVTLRCSPRSGDLSVYWYQQSLDQGLQFLIQYYNGEERAKGNILERFSAQQFPDLHSELNLSSLELGDSALYFCASSVGTGFSQPQHFGDGTRLSIL.

This chain links TRBV2 with TRBJ2-3, with 7 bases that match TRBD1. The CDR3 runs to 15 residues. The germline gives CDR1 SNHLY, CDR2 FYNNEI. The junction had 9 bases not matched to a gene; V was cut back by 7 bases and J by 2 bases. The CDR3 region is CASNFMGQLTDTQYF. DNA for the CDR3: TGTGCCAGCAATTTTATGGGACAGCTCACAGATACGCAGTATTTT.